Listed here is a single T cell receptor (beta chain). The sample comes from a study of blood T cell repertoires in COVID-19. Looking at the study overall: Sites in the United States, Italy and Spain provided acute and convalescent COVID-19 samples.

TCRdb keeps only in-frame clones here, not all; method: immunoSEQ multiplex PCR. Of 200,000 or so clones in the sample, approximately 79% were seen once. J lost 4 bases, V lost 3 bases, and 7 bases had no gene match. This CDR3 spans 15 amino acids. Looked up from germline, CDR1 is SGHTA and CDR2 is FQGNSA. The receptor's source is a man in his 60s with active or convalescent COVID-19. This chain links TRBV7-2 with TRBJ1-2; 8 nucleotides match TRBD1. The sample consisted of peripheral blood. The DNA for the CDR3 is TGTGCCAGCAGCTTCGGACAGGGCTGGGCCTATGGCTACACCTTC. Its protein product is CASSFGQGWAYGYTF.